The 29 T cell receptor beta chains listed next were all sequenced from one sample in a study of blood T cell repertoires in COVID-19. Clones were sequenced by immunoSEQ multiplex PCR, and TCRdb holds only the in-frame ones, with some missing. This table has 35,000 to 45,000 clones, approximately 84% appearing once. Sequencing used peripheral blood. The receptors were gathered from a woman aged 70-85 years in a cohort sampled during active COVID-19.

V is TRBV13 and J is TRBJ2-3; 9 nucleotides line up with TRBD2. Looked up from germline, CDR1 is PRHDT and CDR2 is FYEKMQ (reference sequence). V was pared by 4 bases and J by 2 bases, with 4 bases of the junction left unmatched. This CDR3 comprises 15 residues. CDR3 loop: CASSSTSGLTDTQYF. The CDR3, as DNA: TGTGCCAGCAGCTCGACTAGCGGTCTCACAGATACGCAGTATTTT.

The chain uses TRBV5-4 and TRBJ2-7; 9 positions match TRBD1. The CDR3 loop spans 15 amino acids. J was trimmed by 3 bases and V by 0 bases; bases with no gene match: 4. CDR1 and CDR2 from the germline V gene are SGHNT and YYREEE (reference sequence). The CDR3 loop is CASSLGTGDYYEQYF. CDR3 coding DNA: TGTGCCAGCAGCTTGGGGACAGGGGACTACTACGAGCAGTACTTC.

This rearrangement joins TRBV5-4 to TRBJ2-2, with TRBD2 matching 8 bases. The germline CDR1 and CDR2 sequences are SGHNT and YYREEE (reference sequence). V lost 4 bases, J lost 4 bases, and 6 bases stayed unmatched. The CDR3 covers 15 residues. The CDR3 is CASSAREGGTGELFF. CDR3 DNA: TGTGCCAGCAGCGCTCGGGAGGGCGGCACCGGGGAGCTGTTTTTT.

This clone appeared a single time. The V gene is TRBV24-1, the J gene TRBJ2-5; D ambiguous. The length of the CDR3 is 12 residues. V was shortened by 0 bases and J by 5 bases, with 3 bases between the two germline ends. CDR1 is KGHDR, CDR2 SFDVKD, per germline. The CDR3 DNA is TGTGCCACCAGTGATTTGTATGAGACCCAGTACTTC. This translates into CATSDLYETQYF.

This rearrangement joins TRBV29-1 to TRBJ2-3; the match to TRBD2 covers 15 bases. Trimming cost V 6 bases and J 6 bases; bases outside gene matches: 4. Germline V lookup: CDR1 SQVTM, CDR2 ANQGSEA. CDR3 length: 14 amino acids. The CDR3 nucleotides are TGCAGCGTCGGACTAGCGGGAGGGCCCGATACGCAGTATTTT. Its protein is CSVGLAGGPDTQYF.

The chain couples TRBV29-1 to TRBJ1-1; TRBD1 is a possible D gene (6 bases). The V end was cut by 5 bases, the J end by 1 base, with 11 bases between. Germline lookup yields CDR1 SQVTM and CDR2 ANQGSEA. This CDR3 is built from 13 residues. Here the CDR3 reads CSVLSQGNTEAFF. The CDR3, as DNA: TGCAGCGTTCTGTCACAGGGGAACACTGAAGCTTTCTTT.

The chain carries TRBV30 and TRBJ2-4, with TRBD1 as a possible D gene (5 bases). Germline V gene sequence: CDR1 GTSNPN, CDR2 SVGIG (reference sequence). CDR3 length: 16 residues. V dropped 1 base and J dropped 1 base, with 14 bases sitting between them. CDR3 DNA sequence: TGTGCCTGGAGTGATCAACAGTGGGGCGCCAAAAACATTCAGTACTTC. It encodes CAWSDQQWGAKNIQYF.

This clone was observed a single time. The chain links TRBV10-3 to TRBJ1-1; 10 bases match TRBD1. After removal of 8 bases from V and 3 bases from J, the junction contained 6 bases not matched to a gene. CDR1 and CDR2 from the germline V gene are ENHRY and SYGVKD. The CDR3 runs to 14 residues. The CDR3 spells CAISAGTGDTEAFF. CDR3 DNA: TGTGCCATCTCGGCTGGGACAGGGGACACTGAAGCTTTCTTT.

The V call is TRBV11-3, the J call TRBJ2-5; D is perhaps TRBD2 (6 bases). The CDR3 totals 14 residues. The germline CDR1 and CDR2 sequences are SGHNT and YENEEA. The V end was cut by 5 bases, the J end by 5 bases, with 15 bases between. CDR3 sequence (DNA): TGTGCCAGCAGCCAGGGACGGGCGGGGGAGACCCAGTACTTC. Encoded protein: CASSQGRAGETQYF.

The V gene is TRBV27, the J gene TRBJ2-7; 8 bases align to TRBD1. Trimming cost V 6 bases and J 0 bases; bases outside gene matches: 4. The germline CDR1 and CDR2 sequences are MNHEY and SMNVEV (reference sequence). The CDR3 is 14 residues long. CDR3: CASRPGQVSYEQYF. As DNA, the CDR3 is TGTGCCAGCAGGCCGGGACAGGTCTCCTACGAGCAGTACTTC.

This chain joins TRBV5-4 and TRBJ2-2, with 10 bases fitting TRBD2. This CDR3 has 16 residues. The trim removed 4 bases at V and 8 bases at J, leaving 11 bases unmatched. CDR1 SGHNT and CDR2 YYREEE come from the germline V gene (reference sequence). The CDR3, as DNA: TGTGCCAGCAGCCCGTTAGGCCTAGCGGGAGCTGGGGAGCTGTTTTTT. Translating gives CASSPLGLAGAGELFF.

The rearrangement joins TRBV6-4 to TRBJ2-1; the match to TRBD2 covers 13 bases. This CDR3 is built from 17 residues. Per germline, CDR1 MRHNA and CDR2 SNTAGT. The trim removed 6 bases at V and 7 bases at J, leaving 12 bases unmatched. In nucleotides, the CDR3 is TGTGCCAGCAGCAGATGGACTAGCGGGGGCCCGGTGAATGAGCAGTTCTTC. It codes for CASSRWTSGGPVNEQFF.

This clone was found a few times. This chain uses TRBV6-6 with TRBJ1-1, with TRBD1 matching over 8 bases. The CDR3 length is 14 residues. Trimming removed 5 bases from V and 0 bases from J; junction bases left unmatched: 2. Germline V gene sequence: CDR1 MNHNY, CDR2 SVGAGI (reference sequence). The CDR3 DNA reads TGTGCCAGCAGTCCACAGGGGGTGAACACTGAAGCTTTCTTT. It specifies CASSPQGVNTEAFF.

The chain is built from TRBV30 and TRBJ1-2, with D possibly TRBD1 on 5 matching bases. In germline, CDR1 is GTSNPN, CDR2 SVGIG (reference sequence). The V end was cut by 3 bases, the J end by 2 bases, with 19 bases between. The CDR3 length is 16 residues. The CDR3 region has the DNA TGTGCCTGGAGGAACGATGGGGCGGGGAGCAACTATGGCTACACCTTC. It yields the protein CAWRNDGAGSNYGYTF.

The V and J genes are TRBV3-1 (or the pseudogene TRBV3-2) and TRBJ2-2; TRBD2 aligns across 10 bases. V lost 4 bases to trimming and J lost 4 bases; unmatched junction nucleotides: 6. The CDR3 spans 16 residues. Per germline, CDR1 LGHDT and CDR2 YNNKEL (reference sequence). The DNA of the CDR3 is TGTGCCAGCAGCCTTCAAAGCGGGAGGGCCACCGGGGAGCTGTTTTTT. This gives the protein CASSLQSGRATGELFF.

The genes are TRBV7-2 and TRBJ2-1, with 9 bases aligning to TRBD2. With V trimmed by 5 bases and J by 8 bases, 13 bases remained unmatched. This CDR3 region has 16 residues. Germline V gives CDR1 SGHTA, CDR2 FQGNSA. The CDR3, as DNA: TGTGCCAGCAGCAAAGACGCCGGGACTAGCAAATATGAGCAGTTCTTC. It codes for CASSKDAGTSKYEQFF.

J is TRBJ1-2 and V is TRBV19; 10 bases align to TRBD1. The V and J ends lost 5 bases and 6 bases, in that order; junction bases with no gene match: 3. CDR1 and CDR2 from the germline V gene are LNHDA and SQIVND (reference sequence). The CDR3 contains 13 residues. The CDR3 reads CASSETGGDGYTF. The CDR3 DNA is TGTGCCAGTAGTGAGACAGGGGGCGATGGCTACACCTTC.

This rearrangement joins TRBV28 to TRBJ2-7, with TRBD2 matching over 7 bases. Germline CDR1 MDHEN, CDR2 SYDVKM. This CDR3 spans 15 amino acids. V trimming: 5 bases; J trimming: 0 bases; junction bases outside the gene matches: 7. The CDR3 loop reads CASSGEGSSSYEQYF. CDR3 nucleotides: TGTGCCAGCAGTGGGGAGGGGTCCAGCTCCTACGAGCAGTACTTC.

The CDR3: CASSQDVTGQPQHF. In DNA, the CDR3 is TGTGCCAGCAGCCAAGATGTTACAGGTCAGCCCCAGCATTTT. The genes are TRBV4-2 and TRBJ1-5, with D maybe TRBD1 (5 bases). Trimming took off 0 bases at V and 6 bases at J, with 9 bases between the two ends. Germline-derived CDR1 and CDR2 are LGHNA and YNFKEQ. The CDR3 is 14 residues long.

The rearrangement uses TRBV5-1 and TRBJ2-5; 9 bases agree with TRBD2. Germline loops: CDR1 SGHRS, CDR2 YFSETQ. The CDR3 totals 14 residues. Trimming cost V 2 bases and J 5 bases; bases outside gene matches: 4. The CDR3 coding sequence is TGCGCCAGCAGCTTCGGCGGGAGGGGGGAGACCCAGTACTTC. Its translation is CASSFGGRGETQYF.

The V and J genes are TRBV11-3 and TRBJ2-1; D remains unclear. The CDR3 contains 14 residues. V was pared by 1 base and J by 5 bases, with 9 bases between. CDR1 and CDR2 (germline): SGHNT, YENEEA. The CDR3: CASSLGSLNNEQFF. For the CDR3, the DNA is TGTGCCAGCAGCTTAGGCAGTTTGAACAATGAGCAGTTCTTC.

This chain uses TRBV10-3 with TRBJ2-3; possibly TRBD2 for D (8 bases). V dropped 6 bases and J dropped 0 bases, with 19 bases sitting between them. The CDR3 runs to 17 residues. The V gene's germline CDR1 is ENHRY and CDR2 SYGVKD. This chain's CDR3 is CAIRGAGEGASTDTQYF. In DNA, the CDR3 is TGTGCCATCAGAGGAGCGGGAGAGGGGGCTAGCACAGATACGCAGTATTTT.

CDR3 protein: CASSPLAGGGGYTF. The CDR3 coding sequence is TGCGCCAGCAGCCCCCTAGCGGGGGGGGGTGGCTACACCTTC. This chain uses TRBV4-1 with TRBJ1-2; TRBD1 is a possible D gene (5 bases). Germline-derived CDR1 and CDR2 are MGHRA and YSYEKL. The CDR3 has 14 amino acids. Between the trimmed V and J ends, which lost 4 bases and 7 bases, there was a span of 16 bases.

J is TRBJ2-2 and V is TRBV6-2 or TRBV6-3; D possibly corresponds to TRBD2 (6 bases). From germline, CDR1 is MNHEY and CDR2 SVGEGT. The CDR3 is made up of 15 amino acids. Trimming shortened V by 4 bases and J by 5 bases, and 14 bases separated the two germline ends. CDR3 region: CASSWVPAGTGELFF. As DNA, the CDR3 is TGTGCCAGCAGTTGGGTCCCCGCGGGGACCGGGGAGCTGTTTTTT.

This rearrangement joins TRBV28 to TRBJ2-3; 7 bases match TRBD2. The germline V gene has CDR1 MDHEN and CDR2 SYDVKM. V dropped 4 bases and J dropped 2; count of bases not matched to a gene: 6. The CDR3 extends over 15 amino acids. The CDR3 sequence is CASSSSAGPTDTQYF. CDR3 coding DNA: TGTGCCAGCAGTTCCTCAGCGGGACCCACAGATACGCAGTATTTT. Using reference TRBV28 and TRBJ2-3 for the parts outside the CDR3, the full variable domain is DVKVTQSSRYLVKRTGEKVFLECVQDMDHENMFWYRQDPGLGLRLIYFSYDVKMKEKGDIPEGYSVSREKKERFSLILESASTNQTSMYLCASSSSAGPTDTQYFGPGTRLTVL.

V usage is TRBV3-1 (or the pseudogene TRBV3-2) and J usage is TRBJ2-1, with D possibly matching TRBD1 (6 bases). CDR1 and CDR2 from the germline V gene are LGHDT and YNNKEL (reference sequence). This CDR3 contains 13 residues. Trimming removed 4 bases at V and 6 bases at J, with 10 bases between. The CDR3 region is CASSLKGVNEQFF. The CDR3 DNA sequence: TGTGCCAGCAGCCTGAAGGGGGTCAATGAGCAGTTCTTC.

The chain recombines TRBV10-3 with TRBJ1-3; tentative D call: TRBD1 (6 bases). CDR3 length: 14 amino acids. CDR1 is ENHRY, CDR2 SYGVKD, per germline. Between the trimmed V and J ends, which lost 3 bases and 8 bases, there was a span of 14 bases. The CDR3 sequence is CAISDRGALDTIYF. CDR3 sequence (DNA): TGTGCCATCAGTGACAGGGGCGCCTTGGACACCATATATTTT.

The CDR3 nucleotides read TGCGCCAGCAGCCCAACGGGGGGGGGCAATCAGCCCCAGCATTTT. Residues: CASSPTGGGNQPQHF. The chain joins TRBV5-1 to TRBJ1-5; weak D call: TRBD1 (5 bases). V lost 4 bases, J lost 2 bases, and 13 bases lay in between. CDR3 length: 15 residues. The germline CDR1 and CDR2 sequences are SGHRS and YFSETQ.

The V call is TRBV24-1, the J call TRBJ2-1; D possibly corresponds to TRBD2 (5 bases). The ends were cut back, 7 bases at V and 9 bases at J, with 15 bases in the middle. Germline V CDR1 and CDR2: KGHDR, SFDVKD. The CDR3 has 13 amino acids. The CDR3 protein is CATSLRGAGEQFF. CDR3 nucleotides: TGTGCCACCAGCCTTCGGGGAGCAGGTGAGCAGTTCTTC.